The clone carrying this T cell receptor beta chain came up many times. Antigen unknown. Compared with germline, one end of the junction differs, possibly owing to a read error. The entry originates in a study of T cells after yellow fever vaccination. Study-level information: Preparing low-cell-number fractions relied on SMART-Seq v4 Ultra Low Input. General study findings and limits: Peaking faster, on day 5 versus 15, the secondary response was nonetheless weaker. CD4 and CD8 compartments shared a small share of clonotypes, likely from convergent recombination.

This CDR3 is built from 16 residues. Synthesis of TCR cDNA relied on 5'RACE template switching, which attached a universal primer site and UMIs. One entry per CDR3 protein, called by TCRdb with MiXCR from the 5' RACE reads. Of about 350,000 distinct CDR3 sequences in the sample, approximately 13% are singletons; the top ten hold 3.2%. The TCR sequence derives from a man between 18 and 29 years old who received the YFV17D yellow fever vaccine. Sequencing used CD4+ T cells sorted from PBMCs, obtained 15 days after the yellow fever booster vaccination. The chain combines TRBV12-3 or TRBV12-4 with TRBJ2-3; D perhaps matches TRBD2 (5 bases). The CDR3: CASGVGHGEITNTQYF. In DNA, the CDR3 is TGTGCCAGCGGGGTCGGTCATGGGGAGATCACAAATACGCAGTATTTT.